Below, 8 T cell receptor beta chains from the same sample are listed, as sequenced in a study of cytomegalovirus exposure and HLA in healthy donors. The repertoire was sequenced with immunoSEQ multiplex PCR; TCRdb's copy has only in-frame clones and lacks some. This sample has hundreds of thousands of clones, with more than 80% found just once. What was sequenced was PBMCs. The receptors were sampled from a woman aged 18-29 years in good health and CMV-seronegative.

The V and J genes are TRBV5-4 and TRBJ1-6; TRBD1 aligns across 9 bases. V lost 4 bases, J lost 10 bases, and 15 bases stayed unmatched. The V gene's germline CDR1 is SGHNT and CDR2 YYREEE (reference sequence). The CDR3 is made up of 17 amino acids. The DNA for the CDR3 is TGTGCCAGCAGCCAAACCCACCGGGACAGGGTTCGATCACCCCTCCACTTT. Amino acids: CASSQTHRDRVRSPLHF.

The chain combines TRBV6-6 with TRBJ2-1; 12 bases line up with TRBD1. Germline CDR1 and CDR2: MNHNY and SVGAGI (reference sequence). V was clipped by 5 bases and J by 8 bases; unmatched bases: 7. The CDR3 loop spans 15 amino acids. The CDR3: CASSHGDRGLDEQFF. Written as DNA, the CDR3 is TGTGCCAGCAGTCACGGGGACAGGGGGCTTGATGAGCAGTTCTTC.

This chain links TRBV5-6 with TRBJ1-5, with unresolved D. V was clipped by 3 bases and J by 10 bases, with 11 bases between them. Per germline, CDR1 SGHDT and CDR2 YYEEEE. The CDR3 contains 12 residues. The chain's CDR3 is CASSSLYSPQHF. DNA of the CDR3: TGTGCCAGCAGCTCGTTATACTCCCCCCAGCATTTT. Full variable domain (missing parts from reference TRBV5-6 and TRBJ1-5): DAGVTQSPTHLIKTRGQQVTLRCSPKSGHDTVSWYQQALGQGPQFIFQYYEEEERQRGNFPDRFSGHQFPNYSSELNVNALLLGDSALYLCASSSLYSPQHFGDGTRLSIL.

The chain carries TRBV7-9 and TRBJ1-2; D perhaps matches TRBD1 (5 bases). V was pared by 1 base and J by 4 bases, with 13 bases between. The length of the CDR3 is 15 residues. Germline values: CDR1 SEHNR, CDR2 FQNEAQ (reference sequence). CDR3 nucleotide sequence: TGTGCCAGCAGCTTAGGATTTTCGGGGGGCTATGGCTACACCTTC. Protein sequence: CASSLGFSGGYGYTF.

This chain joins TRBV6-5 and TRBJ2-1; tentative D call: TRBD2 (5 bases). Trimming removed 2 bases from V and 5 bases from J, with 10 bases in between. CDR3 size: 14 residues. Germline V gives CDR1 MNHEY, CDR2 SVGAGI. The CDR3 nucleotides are TGTGCCAGCAGTTACGTGGGAGCTGACAATGAGCAGTTCTTC. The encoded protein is CASSYVGADNEQFF.

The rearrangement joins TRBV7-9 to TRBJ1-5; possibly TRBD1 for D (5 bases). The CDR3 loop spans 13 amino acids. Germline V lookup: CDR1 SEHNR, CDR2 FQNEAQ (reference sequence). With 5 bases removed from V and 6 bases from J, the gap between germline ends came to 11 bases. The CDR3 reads CASSESTGQPQHF. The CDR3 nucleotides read TGTGCCAGCAGCGAATCTACAGGTCAGCCCCAGCATTTT.

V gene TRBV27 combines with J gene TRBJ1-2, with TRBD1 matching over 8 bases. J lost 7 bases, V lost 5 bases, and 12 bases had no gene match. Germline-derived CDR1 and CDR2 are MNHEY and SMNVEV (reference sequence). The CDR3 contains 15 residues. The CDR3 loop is CASSLGQGNPTGYTF. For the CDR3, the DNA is TGTGCCAGCAGTCTTGGACAGGGAAACCCTACTGGCTACACCTTC.

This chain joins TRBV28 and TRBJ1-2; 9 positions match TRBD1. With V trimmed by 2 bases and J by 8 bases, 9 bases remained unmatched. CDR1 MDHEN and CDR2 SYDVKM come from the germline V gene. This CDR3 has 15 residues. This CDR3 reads CASSLMGQGAGGYTF. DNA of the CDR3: TGTGCCAGCAGTTTAATGGGACAGGGAGCTGGCGGCTACACCTTC.